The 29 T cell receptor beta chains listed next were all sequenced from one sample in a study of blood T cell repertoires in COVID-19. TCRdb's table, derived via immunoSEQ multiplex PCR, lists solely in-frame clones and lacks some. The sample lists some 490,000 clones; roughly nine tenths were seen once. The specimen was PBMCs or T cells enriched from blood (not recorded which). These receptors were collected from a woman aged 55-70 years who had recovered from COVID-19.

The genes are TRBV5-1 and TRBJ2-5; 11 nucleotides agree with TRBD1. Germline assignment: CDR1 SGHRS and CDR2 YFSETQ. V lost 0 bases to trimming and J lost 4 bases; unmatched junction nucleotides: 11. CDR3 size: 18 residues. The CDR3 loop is CASSLAKMGTGGRETQYF. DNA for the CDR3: TGCGCCAGCAGCTTGGCTAAAATGGGGACAGGGGGTCGAGAGACCCAGTACTTC.

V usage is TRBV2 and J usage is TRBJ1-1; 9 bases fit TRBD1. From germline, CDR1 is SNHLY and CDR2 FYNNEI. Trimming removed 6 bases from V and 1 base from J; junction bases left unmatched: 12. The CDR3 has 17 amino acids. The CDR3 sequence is CASRPNRGLVGNTEAFF. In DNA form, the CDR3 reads TGTGCCAGCAGACCCAACAGGGGGCTAGTGGGGAACACTGAAGCTTTCTTT.

The CDR3 DNA sequence: TGTGCCAGCAGCCAAGATTTGGTGGGCGGGGGTCAGGTGCATGGCTACACCTTC. Its protein is CASSQDLVGGGQVHGYTF. The rearrangement joins TRBV3-1 (or the pseudogene TRBV3-2) to TRBJ1-2; possibly TRBD1 for D (5 bases). Germline values: CDR1 LGHDT, CDR2 YNNKEL (reference sequence). The CDR3 has 18 amino acids. V was pared by 0 bases and J by 6 bases, with 23 bases between.

The CDR3, as DNA: TGCGCCAGCAGCCTTTCGACAGGGGGATTTGGAAACACCATATATTTT. This encodes CASSLSTGGFGNTIYF. The chain is built from TRBV4-1 and TRBJ1-3, with 9 positions matching TRBD1. Per germline, CDR1 MGHRA and CDR2 YSYEKL. This CDR3 contains 16 residues. V lost 4 bases, J lost 3 bases, and 7 bases stayed unmatched.

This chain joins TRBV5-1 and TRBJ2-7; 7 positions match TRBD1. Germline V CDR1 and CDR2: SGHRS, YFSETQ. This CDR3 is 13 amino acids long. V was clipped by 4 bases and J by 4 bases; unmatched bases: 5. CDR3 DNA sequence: TGCGCCAGCAGCCAAGGGGACAGATACGAGCAGTACGTC. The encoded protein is CASSQGDRYEQYV.

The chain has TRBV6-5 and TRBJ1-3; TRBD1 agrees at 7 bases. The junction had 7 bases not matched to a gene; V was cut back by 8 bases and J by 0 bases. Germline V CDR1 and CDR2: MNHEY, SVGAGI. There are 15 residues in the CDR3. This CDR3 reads CASHLGQVSGNTIYF. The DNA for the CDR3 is TGTGCCAGCCACCTTGGACAGGTCTCTGGAAACACCATATATTTT.

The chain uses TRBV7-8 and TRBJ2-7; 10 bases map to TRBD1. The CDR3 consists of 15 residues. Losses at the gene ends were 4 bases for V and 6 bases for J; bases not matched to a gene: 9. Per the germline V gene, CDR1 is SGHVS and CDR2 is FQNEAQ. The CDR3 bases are TGTGCCAGCAGCTCCTTTTCCGGGACAGGGGCCGAGCAGTACTTC. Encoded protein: CASSSFSGTGAEQYF.

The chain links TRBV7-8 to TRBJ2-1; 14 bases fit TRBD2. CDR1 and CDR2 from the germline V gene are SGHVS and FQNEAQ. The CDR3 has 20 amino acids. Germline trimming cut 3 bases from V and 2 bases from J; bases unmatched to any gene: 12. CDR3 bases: TGTGCCAGCAGCTTTCCTTCCGGGACTAGCGGGGGCCCGGCCTACAATGAGCAGTTCTTC. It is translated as CASSFPSGTSGGPAYNEQFF.

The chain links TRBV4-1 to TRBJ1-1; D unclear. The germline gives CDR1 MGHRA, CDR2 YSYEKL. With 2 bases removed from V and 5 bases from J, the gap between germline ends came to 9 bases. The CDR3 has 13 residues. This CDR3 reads CASSQLGWTEAFF. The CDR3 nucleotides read TGCGCCAGCAGCCAATTGGGCTGGACTGAAGCTTTCTTT.

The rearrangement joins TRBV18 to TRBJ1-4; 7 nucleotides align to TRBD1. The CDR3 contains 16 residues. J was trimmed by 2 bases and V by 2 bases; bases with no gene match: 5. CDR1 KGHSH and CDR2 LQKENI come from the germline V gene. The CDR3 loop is CASSPTLTGTNEKLFF. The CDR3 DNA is TGTGCCAGCTCACCAACATTGACAGGGACTAATGAAAAACTGTTTTTT.

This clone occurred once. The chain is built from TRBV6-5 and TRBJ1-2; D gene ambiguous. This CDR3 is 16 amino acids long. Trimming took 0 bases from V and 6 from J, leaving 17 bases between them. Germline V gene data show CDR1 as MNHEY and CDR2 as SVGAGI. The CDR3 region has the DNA TGTGCCAGCAGTTACTCGATCATGCCGGGAATCGATGGCTACACCTTC. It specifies CASSYSIMPGIDGYTF.

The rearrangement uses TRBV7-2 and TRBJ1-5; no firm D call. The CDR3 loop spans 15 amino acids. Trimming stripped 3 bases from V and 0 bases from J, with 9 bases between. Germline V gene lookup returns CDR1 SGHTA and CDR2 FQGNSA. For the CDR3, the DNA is TGTGCCAGCAGCTTCGTATACAGTAGCAATCAGCCCCAGCATTTT. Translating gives CASSFVYSSNQPQHF.

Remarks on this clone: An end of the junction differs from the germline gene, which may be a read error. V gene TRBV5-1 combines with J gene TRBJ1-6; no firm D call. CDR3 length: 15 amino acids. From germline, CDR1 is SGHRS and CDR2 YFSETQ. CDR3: CASSLGLGPNSPLHF. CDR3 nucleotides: TGCGCCAGCAGCTTGGGGTTGGGCCCTAATTCGCCCCTCCACTTT.

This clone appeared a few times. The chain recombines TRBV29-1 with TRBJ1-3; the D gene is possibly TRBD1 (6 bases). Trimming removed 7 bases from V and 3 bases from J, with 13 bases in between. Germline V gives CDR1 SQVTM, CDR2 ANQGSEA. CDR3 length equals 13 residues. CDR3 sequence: CSASTGIGNTIYF. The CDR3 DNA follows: TGCAGCGCCAGCACAGGGATTGGAAACACCATATATTTT.

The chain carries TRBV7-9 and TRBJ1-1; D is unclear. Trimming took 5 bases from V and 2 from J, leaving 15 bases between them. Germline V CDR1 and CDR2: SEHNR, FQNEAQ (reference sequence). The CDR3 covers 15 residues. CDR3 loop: CASSRGQSGNTEAFF. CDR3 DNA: TGTGCCAGCAGCAGAGGGCAGAGTGGTAACACTGAAGCTTTCTTT.

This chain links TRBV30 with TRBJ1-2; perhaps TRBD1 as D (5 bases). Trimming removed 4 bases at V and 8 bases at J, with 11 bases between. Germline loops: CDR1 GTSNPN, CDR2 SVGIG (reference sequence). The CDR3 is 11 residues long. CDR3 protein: CAWIGQGGYTF. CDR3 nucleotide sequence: TGTGCCTGGATAGGACAAGGCGGCTACACCTTC.

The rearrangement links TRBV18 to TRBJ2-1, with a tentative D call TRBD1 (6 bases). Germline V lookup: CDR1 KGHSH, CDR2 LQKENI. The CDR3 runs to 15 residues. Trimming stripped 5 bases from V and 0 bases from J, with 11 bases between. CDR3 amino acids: CASSGQRSSYNEQFF. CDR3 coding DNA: TGTGCCAGCTCAGGACAGCGAAGCTCCTACAATGAGCAGTTCTTC.

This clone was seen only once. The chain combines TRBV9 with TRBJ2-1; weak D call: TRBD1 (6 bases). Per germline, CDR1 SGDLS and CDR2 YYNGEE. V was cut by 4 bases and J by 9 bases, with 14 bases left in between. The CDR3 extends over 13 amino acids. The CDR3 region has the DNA TGTGCCAGCAGCATGATAAGGGGGAGTGAGCAGTTCTTC. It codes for CASSMIRGSEQFF. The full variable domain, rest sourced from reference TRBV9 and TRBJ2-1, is DSGVTQTPKHLITATGQRVTLRCSPRSGDLSVYWYQQSLDQGLQFLIQYYNGEERAKGNILERFSAQQFPDLHSELNLSSLELGDSALYFCASSMIRGSEQFFGPGTRLTVL.

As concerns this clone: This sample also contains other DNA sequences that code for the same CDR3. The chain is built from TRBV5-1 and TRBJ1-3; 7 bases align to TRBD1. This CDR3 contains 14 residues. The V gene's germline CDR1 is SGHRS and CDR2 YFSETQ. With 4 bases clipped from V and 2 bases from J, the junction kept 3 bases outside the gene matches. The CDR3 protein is CASSLGQAGNTIYF. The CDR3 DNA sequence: TGCGCCAGCAGCCTAGGACAGGCTGGAAACACCATATATTTT.

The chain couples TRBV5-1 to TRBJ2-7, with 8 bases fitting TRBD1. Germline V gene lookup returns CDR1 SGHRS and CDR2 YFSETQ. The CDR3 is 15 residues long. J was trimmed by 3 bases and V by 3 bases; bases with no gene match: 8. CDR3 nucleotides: TGCGCCAGCAGCTGGACAGGGCGGGAAGGCTACGAGCAGTACTTC. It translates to CASSWTGREGYEQYF. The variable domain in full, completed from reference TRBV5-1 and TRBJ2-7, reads KAGVTQTPRYLIKTRGQQVTLSCSPISGHRSVSWYQQTPGQGLQFLFEYFSETQRNKGNFPGRFSGRQFSNSRSEMNVSTLELGDSALYLCASSWTGREGYEQYFGPGTRLTVT.

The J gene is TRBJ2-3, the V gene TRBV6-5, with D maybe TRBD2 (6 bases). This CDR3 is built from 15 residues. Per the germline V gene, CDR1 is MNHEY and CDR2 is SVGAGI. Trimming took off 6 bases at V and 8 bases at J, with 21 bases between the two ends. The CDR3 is CASRAGEEPMGTQYF. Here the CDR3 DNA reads TGTGCCAGCAGGGCCGGGGAGGAGCCAATGGGTACGCAGTATTTT.

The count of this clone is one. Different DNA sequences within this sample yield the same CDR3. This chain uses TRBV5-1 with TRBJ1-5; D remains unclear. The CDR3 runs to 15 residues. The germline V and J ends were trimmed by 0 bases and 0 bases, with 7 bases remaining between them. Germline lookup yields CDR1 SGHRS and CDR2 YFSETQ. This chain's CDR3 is CASSLGDYSNQPQHF. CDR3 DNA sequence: TGCGCCAGCAGCTTGGGCGATTATAGCAATCAGCCCCAGCATTTT.

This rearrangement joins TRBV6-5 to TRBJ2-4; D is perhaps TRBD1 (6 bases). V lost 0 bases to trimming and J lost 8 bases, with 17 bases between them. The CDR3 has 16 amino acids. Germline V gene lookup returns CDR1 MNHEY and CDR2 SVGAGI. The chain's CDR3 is CASSYSTYREGDIQYF. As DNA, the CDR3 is TGTGCCAGCAGTTACTCTACCTACAGGGAAGGAGACATTCAGTACTTC.

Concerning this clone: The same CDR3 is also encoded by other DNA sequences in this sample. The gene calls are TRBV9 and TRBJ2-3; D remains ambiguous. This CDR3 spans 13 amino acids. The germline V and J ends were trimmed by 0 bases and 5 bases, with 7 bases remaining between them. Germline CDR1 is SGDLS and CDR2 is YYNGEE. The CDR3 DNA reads TGTGCCAGCAGCGTAGGAACTGGAGATACGCAGTATTTT. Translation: CASSVGTGDTQYF.

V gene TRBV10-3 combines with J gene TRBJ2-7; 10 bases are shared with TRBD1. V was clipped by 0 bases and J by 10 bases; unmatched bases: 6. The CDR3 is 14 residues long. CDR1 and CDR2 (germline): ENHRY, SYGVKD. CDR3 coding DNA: TGTGCCATCAGTGAGTCGGGGACAGGGGTTATACAGTACGTC. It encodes CAISESGTGVIQYV.

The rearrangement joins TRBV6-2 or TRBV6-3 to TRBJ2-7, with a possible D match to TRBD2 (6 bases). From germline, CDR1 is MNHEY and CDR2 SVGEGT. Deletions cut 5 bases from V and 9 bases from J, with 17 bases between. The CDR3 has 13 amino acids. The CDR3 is CASSRLGAGGQYV. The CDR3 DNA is TGTGCCAGCAGTCGACTAGGGGCGGGCGGGCAGTACGTC.

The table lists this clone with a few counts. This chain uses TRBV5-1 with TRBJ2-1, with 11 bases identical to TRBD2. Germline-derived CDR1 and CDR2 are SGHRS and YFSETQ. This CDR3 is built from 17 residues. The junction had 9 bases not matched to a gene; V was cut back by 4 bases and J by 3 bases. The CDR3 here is CASSHQTSGGDYNEQFF. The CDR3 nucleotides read TGCGCCAGCAGCCACCAAACTAGCGGGGGAGACTACAATGAGCAGTTCTTC.

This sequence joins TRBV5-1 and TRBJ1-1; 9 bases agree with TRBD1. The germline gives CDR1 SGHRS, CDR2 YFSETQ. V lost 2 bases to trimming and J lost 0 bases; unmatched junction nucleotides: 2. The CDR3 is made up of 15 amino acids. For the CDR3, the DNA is TGCGCCAGCAGCTTACAGGGGGCCTTGAACACTGAAGCTTTCTTT. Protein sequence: CASSLQGALNTEAFF.

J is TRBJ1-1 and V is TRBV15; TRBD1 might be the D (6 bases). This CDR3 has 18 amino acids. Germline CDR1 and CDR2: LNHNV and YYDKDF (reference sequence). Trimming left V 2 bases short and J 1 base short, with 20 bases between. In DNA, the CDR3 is TGTGCCACCAGCAGAACTCTTCCTGGGGGCGATCGGAACACTGAAGCTTTCTTT. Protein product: CATSRTLPGGDRNTEAFF.